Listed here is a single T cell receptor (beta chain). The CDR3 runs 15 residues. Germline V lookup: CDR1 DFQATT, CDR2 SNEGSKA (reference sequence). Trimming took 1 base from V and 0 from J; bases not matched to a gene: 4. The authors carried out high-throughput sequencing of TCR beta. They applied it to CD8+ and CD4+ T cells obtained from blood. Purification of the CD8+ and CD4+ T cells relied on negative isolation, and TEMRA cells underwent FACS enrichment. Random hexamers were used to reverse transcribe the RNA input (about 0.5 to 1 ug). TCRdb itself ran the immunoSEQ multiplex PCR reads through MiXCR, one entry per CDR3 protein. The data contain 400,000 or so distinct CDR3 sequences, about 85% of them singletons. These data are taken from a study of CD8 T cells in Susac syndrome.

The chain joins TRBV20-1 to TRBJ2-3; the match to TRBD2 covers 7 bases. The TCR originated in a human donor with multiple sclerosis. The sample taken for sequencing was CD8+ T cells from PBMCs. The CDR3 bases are TGCAGTGCTAGAGCCCGGGGGGAAAGCACAGATACGCAGTATTTT. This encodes CSARARGESTDTQYF.